A selection of T cell receptor beta chains follows, all from one sample in a study of blood T cell repertoires in COVID-19. Sequencing was performed with immunoSEQ multiplex PCR; in TCRdb, only in-frame clones are kept and a portion is missing. Altogether 270,000 or so clones are present, about 87% being singletons, with the ten largest covering 8% to 9.5%. What was sequenced was peripheral blood. The receptors come from a human donor in a cohort sampled during active COVID-19. Each CDR3 is given with its conserved first and last residue. Each record gives: J gene, CDR3 length, clone size, V gene, D gene, CDR3 DNA, CDR3 protein. D genes are given only for firm matches. Rows give clone size only sometimes, using once, few, many, or a class for an expanded clone.

J gene: TRBJ1-1
CDR3 length: 14
clone size: .
V gene: TRBV7-2
D gene: .
CDR3 DNA: TGTGCCAGCAGCTTGGGAGGGGTGAACACTGAAGCTTTCTTT
CDR3 protein: CASSLGGVNTEAFF

J gene: TRBJ2-2
CDR3 length: 14
clone size: once
V gene: TRBV7-2
D gene: .
CDR3 DNA: TGTGCCAGCAGCCCAGCGAGGGTTTCCGGGGAGCTGTTTTTT
CDR3 protein: CASSPARVSGELFF

J gene: TRBJ1-1
CDR3 length: 17
clone size: .
V gene: TRBV7-8
D gene: TRBD1
CDR3 DNA: TGTGCCAGCAGCTCACCCCGACAGGGGCAAAGGGACACTGAAGCTTTCTTT
CDR3 protein: CASSSPRQGQRDTEAFF

J gene: TRBJ2-5
CDR3 length: 11
clone size: .
V gene: TRBV2
D gene: .
CDR3 DNA: TGTGCCAGCAGCCGCGAAGAGACCCAGTACTTC
CDR3 protein: CASSREETQYF

J gene: TRBJ2-1
CDR3 length: 17
clone size: .
V gene: TRBV3-1/TRBV3-2
D gene: TRBD2
CDR3 DNA: TGTGCCAGCAAACCTTACACCGGGACTAGCGGAAACAATGAGCAGTTCTTC
CDR3 protein: CASKPYTGTSGNNEQFF

J gene: TRBJ2-2
CDR3 length: 16
clone size: .
V gene: TRBV5-5
D gene: .
CDR3 DNA: TGTGCCAGCAGCTTGCGGCCCAGGGGAGGGACCGGGGAGCTGTTTTTT
CDR3 protein: CASSLRPRGGTGELFF

J gene: TRBJ1-2
CDR3 length: 13
clone size: .
V gene: TRBV2
D gene: .
CDR3 DNA: TGTGCCAGCAGTAGGGGGATGGGCTATGGCTACACCTTC
CDR3 protein: CASSRGMGYGYTF

J gene: TRBJ2-5
CDR3 length: 14
clone size: .
V gene: TRBV5-4
D gene: .
CDR3 DNA: TGTGCCAGCAGTGCGGGTTTCATACAAGAGACCCAGTACTTC
CDR3 protein: CASSAGFIQETQYF

J gene: TRBJ1-2
CDR3 length: 17
clone size: .
V gene: TRBV21-1
D gene: .
CDR3 DNA: TGTGCCAGCAGCAAAGTAGGGTCCCTAGCCCAAAACTATGGCTACACCTTC
CDR3 protein: CASSKVGSLAQNYGYTF

J gene: TRBJ2-7
CDR3 length: 12
clone size: few
V gene: TRBV28
D gene: TRBD1
CDR3 DNA: TGTGCCAGCAGTTCACAGGGGAACGAGCAGTACTTC
CDR3 protein: CASSSQGNEQYF